Shown below are 26 T cell receptor beta chains from a single sample sequenced in a study of blood T cell dynamics during melanoma immunotherapy. The sample's time point: pre-treatment baseline. The table came from immunoSEQ multiplex PCR; TCRdb's copy has only in-frame clones and leaves some out. The top ten hold 17% of the sample, which has several thousand clones, about 87% seen once. Here the sequenced sample was blood, taken from a patient treated with checkpoint blockade. These receptors came from a human donor with melanoma.

V and J are TRBV6-1 and TRBJ1-2; the D gene is possibly TRBD1 (5 bases). The CDR3 loop spans 13 amino acids. Trimming removed 1 base at V and 8 bases at J, with 11 bases between. Germline V gene sequence: CDR1 MNHNS, CDR2 SASEGT. The CDR3, as DNA: TGTGCCAGCAGTGAAGGGGTGGGACGCGGCTACACCTTC. Translated, it gives CASSEGVGRGYTF.

The CDR3 nucleotides are TGTGCCAGCAGCCCACGAGGGGGGTCTGCTGAAGCTTTCTTT. It encodes CASSPRGGSAEAFF. The chain recombines TRBV9 with TRBJ1-1; maybe TRBD1 (6 bases). The CDR3 runs to 14 residues. Trimming removed 4 bases from V and 6 bases from J, with 16 bases in between. Germline CDR1 and CDR2: SGDLS and YYNGEE.

The chain recombines TRBV2 with TRBJ2-3, with 7 bases matching TRBD1. In germline, CDR1 is SNHLY, CDR2 FYNNEI. This CDR3 is 15 amino acids long. V was pared by 4 bases and J by 6 bases, with 10 bases of the junction left unmatched. CDR3 DNA sequence: TGTGCCAGCAGTGTTGGCCAGGGGGTTCTGGATACGCAGTATTTT. Protein sequence: CASSVGQGVLDTQYF. The variable domain in full, with the rest retrieved from reference TRBV2 and TRBJ2-3, is EPEVTQTPSHQVTQMGQEVILRCVPISNHLYFYWYRQILGQKVEFLVSFYNNEISEKSEIFDDQFSVERPDGSNFTLKIRSTKLEDSAMYFCASSVGQGVLDTQYFGPGTRLTVL.

The CDR3, as DNA: TGTGCCAGCAGGGACCCATTCGGAAACACCATATATTTT. Translation: CASRDPFGNTIYF. The chain has TRBV28 and TRBJ1-3; the D is unclear. CDR3 length: 13 amino acids. Germline V gives CDR1 MDHEN, CDR2 SYDVKM. Deletions cut 6 bases from V and 4 bases from J, with 10 bases between.

The chain recombines TRBV6-5 with TRBJ2-2; 9 bases are a match to TRBD1. Unmatched junction bases numbered 5, after V lost 5 bases and J lost 4 bases. CDR1 MNHEY and CDR2 SVGAGI come from the germline V gene. There are 15 residues in the CDR3. Here the CDR3 reads CASSPDRGGTGELFF. CDR3 in DNA: TGTGCCAGCAGTCCGGACAGGGGTGGCACCGGGGAGCTGTTTTTT.

V and J are TRBV19 and TRBJ1-5, with D possibly TRBD1 on 6 matching bases. This CDR3 region has 14 residues. Germline CDR1 is LNHDA and CDR2 is SQIVND (reference sequence). The V end was cut by 7 bases, the J end by 6 bases, with 16 bases between. The CDR3 sequence: CASNVNGGAQPQHF. For the CDR3, the DNA is TGTGCCAGTAACGTAAATGGGGGGGCTCAGCCCCAGCATTTT.

The CDR3 DNA sequence: TGTGCCAGTAGTATAGGGGGTGCCGGTAACAGCCTTCCGAAGTATTTT. As protein: CASSIGGAGNSLPKYF. The chain couples TRBV19 to TRBJ2-3; D remains unclear. Germline loops: CDR1 LNHDA, CDR2 SQIVND (reference sequence). CDR3 length equals 16 residues. The germline V and J ends were trimmed by 1 base and 13 bases, with 24 bases remaining between them.

The rearrangement joins TRBV6-6 to TRBJ2-5; the match to TRBD2 covers 9 bases. The J call may be in error: the DNA end matches TRBJ2-7 better. Germline assignment: CDR1 MNHNY and CDR2 SVGAGI (reference sequence). The CDR3 consists of 12 residues. The CDR3 loop is CASVASGNEQYF. For the CDR3, the DNA is TGTGCCAGCGTGGCTAGCGGGAACGAGCAGTACTTC.

V gene TRBV27 combines with J gene TRBJ2-7, with D hard to call. Germline V gives CDR1 MNHEY, CDR2 SMNVEV (reference sequence). The CDR3 is 14 residues long. V was shortened by 8 bases and J by 6 bases, with 20 bases between the two germline ends. This chain's CDR3 is CASPMTQTLGEQYF. The CDR3 DNA reads as TGTGCCAGCCCAATGACACAGACCCTTGGCGAGCAGTACTTC.

The gene calls are TRBV6-5 and TRBJ2-7, with 7 bases lining up with TRBD2. The junction had 2 bases not matched to a gene; V was cut back by 3 bases and J by 3 bases. CDR1 is MNHEY, CDR2 SVGAGI, per germline. CDR3 length: 13 amino acids. In nucleotides, the CDR3 is TGTGCCAGCAGTTATCTAGCGGACTACGAGCAGTACTTC. Amino acids: CASSYLADYEQYF.

The chain joins TRBV9 to TRBJ2-5, with D possibly matching TRBD2 (6 bases). Trimming took off 0 bases at V and 4 bases at J, with 13 bases between the two ends. Germline V CDR1 and CDR2: SGDLS, YYNGEE. The CDR3 consists of 15 residues. The CDR3 sequence is CASSVGTLGGETQYF. In DNA form, the CDR3 reads TGTGCCAGCAGCGTAGGAACCCTCGGGGGAGAGACCCAGTACTTC.

The chain links TRBV5-4 to TRBJ2-7, with no clear D. Trimming shortened V by 0 bases and J by 5 bases, and 15 bases separated the two germline ends. From germline, CDR1 is SGHNT and CDR2 YYREEE (reference sequence). This CDR3 has 15 residues. The CDR3 sequence: CASSLAGARGHEQYF. CDR3 coding DNA: TGTGCCAGCAGCTTGGCGGGTGCGCGAGGCCACGAGCAGTACTTC.

This chain connects TRBV19 to TRBJ2-7; D perhaps matches TRBD1 (6 bases). This CDR3 comprises 13 residues. With 5 bases removed from V and 4 bases from J, the gap between germline ends came to 12 bases. The germline gives CDR1 LNHDA, CDR2 SQIVND (reference sequence). CDR3 residues: CASSESGQYEQYF. CDR3 nucleotides: TGTGCCAGTAGTGAAAGTGGACAGTACGAGCAGTACTTC.

CDR3 in amino acids: CASSKGGGTGELFF. CDR3 coding DNA: TGTGCCAGCAGCAAAGGAGGAGGGACCGGGGAGCTGTTTTTT. V is TRBV21-1 and J is TRBJ2-2; the table's TRBD2 call for D was not verified on the DNA. TRBV21-1 is given as a pseudogene. The CDR3 is made up of 14 amino acids.

This chain joins TRBV6-4 and TRBJ2-2; D possibly corresponds to TRBD2 (6 bases). The CDR3 is 14 residues long. The V gene lost 7 bases and the J gene lost 3 bases, with 12 bases spanning the gap. Germline CDR1 and CDR2: MRHNA and SNTAGT. CDR3 sequence reads: CASKPEGYTGELFF. CDR3 DNA sequence: TGTGCCAGCAAGCCGGAGGGTTACACCGGGGAGCTGTTTTTT.

The chain joins TRBV7-9 to TRBJ2-2, with 7 bases identical to TRBD1. CDR3 length: 14 amino acids. After removal of 8 bases from V and 0 bases from J, the junction contained 3 bases not matched to a gene. Germline CDR1 and CDR2: SEHNR and FQNEAQ (reference sequence). In DNA, the CDR3 is TGTGCCAGCGGGACAGAATCGAACACCGGGGAGCTGTTTTTT. Encoded protein: CASGTESNTGELFF.

The chain is built from TRBV7-5 and TRBJ2-5. TRBV7-5 is classified as a pseudogene. The CDR3 has 15 residues. The CDR3 is CARSLEVRKQETQYF. The CDR3 DNA reads TGTGCCAGAAGCTTAGAGGTGCGAAAACAAGAGACCCAGTACTTC.

This clone has just one count. The chain carries TRBV11-1 and TRBJ2-1; D not resolved. The CDR3 covers 13 residues. V lost 0 bases to trimming and J lost 6 bases, with 6 bases between them. Germline lookup yields CDR1 SGHAT and CDR2 FQDESV (reference sequence). CDR3 nucleotides: TGTGCCAGCAGCTTAGCCGGTCTCAATGAGCAGTTCTTC. Its translation: CASSLAGLNEQFF.

The chain recombines TRBV5-1 with TRBJ2-1, with a weak D call TRBD1 (6 bases). The V gene lost 0 bases and the J gene lost 4 bases, with 11 bases spanning the gap. This CDR3 spans 15 amino acids. Germline assignment: CDR1 SGHRS and CDR2 YFSETQ. CDR3 loop: CASSLAGANYNEQFF. The CDR3 DNA reads TGCGCCAGCAGCTTGGCAGGGGCCAATTACAATGAGCAGTTCTTC.

This clone was counted only a few times. V is TRBV30 and J is TRBJ1-5; 7 bases are a match to TRBD1. Trimming cost V 3 bases and J 3 bases; bases outside gene matches: 8. CDR1 and CDR2 from the germline V gene are GTSNPN and SVGIG (reference sequence). The CDR3 covers 15 residues. CDR3 in amino acids: CAWSRLQGTNQPQHF. CDR3 bases: TGTGCCTGGAGCCGACTACAGGGGACCAATCAGCCCCAGCATTTT.

The CDR3 region has the DNA TGTGCCAGCTCACCAAATAGCCCCGTCTCTGGAAACACCATATATTTT. Protein sequence: CASSPNSPVSGNTIYF. The V call is TRBV18, the J call TRBJ1-3; D is undetermined. The V gene lost 2 bases and the J gene lost 0 bases, with 11 bases spanning the gap. CDR3 size: 16 residues. In germline, CDR1 is KGHSH, CDR2 LQKENI.

J is TRBJ2-2 and V is TRBV10-3; 7 bases are shared with TRBD2. In germline, CDR1 is ENHRY, CDR2 SYGVKD. V trimming: 6 bases; J trimming: 2 bases; junction bases outside the gene matches: 3. This CDR3 comprises 14 residues. The CDR3 nucleotides are TGTGCCATCAGAGGGACTACCAACACCGGGGAGCTGTTTTTT. Encoded protein: CAIRGTTNTGELFF.

The V call is TRBV7-9, the J call TRBJ2-7; TRBD1 is a possible D gene (5 bases). The germline gives CDR1 SEHNR, CDR2 FQNEAQ (reference sequence). Trimming removed 4 bases at V and 3 bases at J, with 16 bases between. The CDR3 is 15 amino acids. In DNA form, the CDR3 reads TGTGCCAGCAGCTCTAGTTTTGGGGCCCACTACGAGCAGTACTTC. It yields the protein CASSSSFGAHYEQYF.

V gene TRBV19 combines with J gene TRBJ2-7; D not resolved. Germline V gives CDR1 LNHDA, CDR2 SQIVND (reference sequence). The CDR3 has 12 amino acids. V was cut by 10 bases and J by 2 bases, with 12 bases left in between. The CDR3 region is CANTNCTYEQYF. The CDR3 DNA follows: TGTGCCAATACCAACTGCACCTACGAGCAGTACTTC. Complete variable domain (other parts from reference TRBV19 and TRBJ2-7): DGGITQSPKYLFRKEGQNVTLSCEQNLNHDAMYWYRQDPGQGLRLIYYSQIVNDFQKGDIAEGYSVSREKKESFPLTVTSAQKNPTAFYLCANTNCTYEQYFGPGTRLTVT.

The chain combines TRBV4-3 with TRBJ1-2; no clear D gene. In germline, CDR1 is LGHNA, CDR2 YSLEER. The V end was cut by 0 bases, the J end by 7 bases, with 15 bases between. The CDR3 spans 15 residues. CDR3 in DNA: TGCGCCAGCAGCCAAGATAATCAAGGGTCTCTTGGCTACACCTTC. Amino acids: CASSQDNQGSLGYTF.

CDR3 coding DNA: TGTGCCAGCAGGGACAGAACCTACGAGCAGTACTTC. Protein sequence: CASRDRTYEQYF. The chain links TRBV28 to TRBJ2-7; perhaps TRBD1 as D (6 bases). V was shortened by 6 bases and J by 2 bases, with 8 bases between the two germline ends. The CDR3 has 12 residues. Germline V lookup: CDR1 MDHEN, CDR2 SYDVKM.